One sample yielded the 25 T cell receptor beta chains listed below, sequenced in a study of Ad26.COV2.S vaccination and SARS-CoV-2 variants. Here immunoSEQ multiplex PCR was the method, and the copy in TCRdb shows in-frame clones only, minus some. The sample yields about 460,000 clones, about 89% seen once. Stated treatment: some 19 received Ad26.COV2.S at low or high dose, single or two shots; 5 received placebo; per-sample allocation not given. Each sample was drawn 63 days after the first injection (of vaccine or placebo). The sequencing here drew on peripheral blood, taken in a trial of Ad26.COV2.S vaccine versus placebo. These receptor sequences come from a person between 18 and 59 years old who received the Ad26.COV2.S COVID-19 vaccine or a placebo.

The chain has TRBV11-3 and TRBJ1-1; D is uncertain. Trimming left V 5 bases short and J 3 bases short, with 10 bases between. In germline, CDR1 is SGHNT, CDR2 YENEEA. The CDR3 is 13 residues long. The chain's CDR3 is CASSTTRDTEAFF. CDR3 nucleotide sequence: TGTGCCAGCAGCACCACGAGGGACACTGAAGCTTTCTTT. The whole variable domain, filled in from reference TRBV11-3 and TRBJ1-1, reads EAGVVQSPRYKIIEKKQPVAFWCNPISGHNTLYWYLQNLGQGPELLIRYENEEAVDDSQLPKDRFSAERLKGVDSTLKIQPAELGDSAVYLCASSTTRDTEAFFGQGTRLTVV.

The chain employs TRBV7-9 and TRBJ2-3; no firm D call. The germline CDR1 and CDR2 sequences are SEHNR and FQNEAQ (reference sequence). V was pared by 7 bases and J by 5 bases, with 16 bases between. The CDR3 length is 14 residues. CDR3 protein: CASILYSLEDTQYF. CDR3 bases: TGTGCCAGCATCCTATATTCACTTGAAGATACGCAGTATTTT.

The rearrangement joins TRBV28 to TRBJ2-2; D might be TRBD1 (5 bases). Trimming shortened V by 8 bases and J by 6 bases, and 16 bases separated the two germline ends. Per germline, CDR1 MDHEN and CDR2 SYDVKM. This CDR3 is 14 amino acids long. Here the CDR3 DNA reads TGTGCCAGCGTCAGATCAGGGTCGGCCGGGGAGCTGTTTTTT. Its protein product is CASVRSGSAGELFF.

The chain joins TRBV3-1 (or the pseudogene TRBV3-2) to TRBJ2-1, with a tentative D call TRBD1 (5 bases). The CDR3 consists of 16 residues. Germline V gene lookup returns CDR1 LGHDT and CDR2 YNNKEL (reference sequence). The V gene lost 0 bases and the J gene lost 4 bases, with 13 bases spanning the gap. The CDR3 bases are TGTGCCAGCAGCCAAGATGTGGTAAGGGGTTACAATGAGCAGTTCTTC. It is translated as CASSQDVVRGYNEQFF.

The chain employs TRBV10-3 and TRBJ1-2, with D maybe TRBD1 (6 bases). The length of the CDR3 is 14 residues. Germline lookup yields CDR1 ENHRY and CDR2 SYGVKD. Trimming pared 4 bases from V and 3 bases from J, leaving 12 bases between. CDR3 loop: CAISVSGDDYGYTF. Written as DNA, the CDR3 is TGTGCCATCAGTGTGTCAGGGGACGACTATGGCTACACCTTC.

The chain recombines TRBV28 with TRBJ2-6, with D possibly being TRBD2 (7 bases). The V gene's germline CDR1 is MDHEN and CDR2 SYDVKM. The CDR3 has 14 amino acids. V was pared by 7 bases and J by 4 bases, with 11 bases between. The CDR3 here is CASTRGAGANVLTF. In DNA form, the CDR3 reads TGTGCCAGCACCCGGGGGGCAGGGGCCAACGTCCTGACTTTC. The full variable domain, completed using reference TRBV28 and TRBJ2-6, is DVKVTQSSRYLVKRTGEKVFLECVQDMDHENMFWYRQDPGLGLRLIYFSYDVKMKEKGDIPEGYSVSREKKERFSLILESASTNQTSMYLCASTRGAGANVLTFGAGSRLTVL.

This clone was recorded only once. The chain recombines TRBV15 with TRBJ1-2; weak D call: TRBD1 (5 bases). The germline V and J ends were trimmed by 5 bases and 1 base, with 11 bases remaining between them. Germline V gene lookup returns CDR1 LNHNV and CDR2 YYDKDF (reference sequence). The CDR3 has 14 amino acids. The CDR3 sequence is CATSGPQGNYGYTF. The CDR3 DNA reads as TGTGCCACCAGCGGTCCCCAGGGTAACTATGGCTACACCTTC.

The rearrangement joins TRBV6-4 to TRBJ1-4; a possible D gene is TRBD1 (5 bases). Looked up from germline, CDR1 is MRHNA and CDR2 is SNTAGT. V lost 8 bases and J lost 8, with 18 bases in between. The CDR3 length is 14 residues. CDR3 region: CASRNSWDSEKLFF. CDR3 in DNA: TGTGCCAGCCGAAATTCCTGGGACTCCGAAAAACTGTTTTTT.

Only one count was recorded for this clone. The V and J genes are TRBV27 and TRBJ2-7; D tentatively reads TRBD1 or TRBD2 (5 bases each). The CDR3 length is 15 residues. The V end was cut by 3 bases, the J end by 3 bases, with 15 bases between. Germline V gives CDR1 MNHEY, CDR2 SMNVEV (reference sequence). As DNA, the CDR3 is TGTGCCAGCAGTTTGGGGCGAGGGTGGCTCTACGAGCAGTACTTC. Amino acids: CASSLGRGWLYEQYF.

This sequence joins TRBV5-1 and TRBJ2-6; 7 nucleotides line up with TRBD1. The V gene end was trimmed by 5 bases and the J gene end by 0 bases; junction bases not matched to a gene: 5. Germline-derived CDR1 and CDR2 are SGHRS and YFSETQ. This CDR3 is 16 amino acids long. CDR3 DNA sequence: TGCGCCAGCAGACTGACAGGGACCTCTGGGGCCAACGTCCTGACTTTC. Protein sequence: CASRLTGTSGANVLTF.

The chain links TRBV3-1 (or the pseudogene TRBV3-2) to TRBJ2-3, with D possibly matching TRBD2 (5 bases). This CDR3 has 12 residues. The germline V gene encodes CDR1 LGHDT and CDR2 YNNKEL (reference sequence). With 1 base removed from V and 11 bases from J, the gap between germline ends came to 10 bases. This CDR3 is CASSQAGVGQYF. CDR3 nucleotide sequence: TGTGCCAGCAGCCAAGCCGGGGTTGGGCAGTATTTT.

This sequence joins TRBV23-1 and TRBJ2-4, with D uncertain. TRBV23-1 is assigned to the ORF class and has an uncertain function. The CDR3 runs to 14 residues. V lost 4 bases and J lost 7, with 14 bases in between. The DNA for the CDR3 is TGCGCCAGCAGTCGACCGTCGACGGACAACATTCAGTACTTC. This gives the protein CASSRPSTDNIQYF.

The rearrangement links TRBV28 to TRBJ2-1; the D gene is possibly TRBD2 (7 bases). This CDR3 contains 15 residues. CDR1 and CDR2 (germline): MDHEN, SYDVKM. The ends were cut back, 5 bases at V and 8 bases at J, with 19 bases in the middle. The CDR3 loop reads CASSPQKGGWDEQFF. The CDR3 nucleotides read TGTGCCAGCAGTCCTCAGAAGGGGGGGTGGGATGAGCAGTTCTTC.

This clone was counted only a few times. This chain joins TRBV11-3 and TRBJ2-2; D gene unclear. Germline CDR1 is SGHNT and CDR2 is YENEEA. The CDR3 is made up of 14 amino acids. V was trimmed by 0 bases and J by 3 bases, leaving 5 bases between them. CDR3 protein: CASSLDGYTGELFF. DNA for the CDR3: TGTGCCAGCAGCTTAGATGGGTACACCGGGGAGCTGTTTTTT.

The chain employs TRBV3-1 (or the pseudogene TRBV3-2) and TRBJ1-4, with 7 bases that match TRBD1. The CDR3 is made up of 15 amino acids. Looked up from germline, CDR1 is LGHDT and CDR2 is YNNKEL (reference sequence). Trimming removed 4 bases from V and 3 bases from J; junction bases left unmatched: 5. The CDR3 loop is CASSRDRAPNEKLFF. The CDR3 DNA reads as TGTGCCAGCAGCCGAGACAGGGCCCCTAATGAAAAACTGTTTTTT.

The chain uses TRBV18 and TRBJ2-3, with D unresolved. This CDR3 is 15 amino acids long. The germline V gene encodes CDR1 KGHSH and CDR2 LQKENI. Deletions cut 3 bases from V and 0 bases from J, with 10 bases between. This chain's CDR3 is CASSPPPSSTDTQYF. CDR3 in DNA: TGTGCCAGCTCACCCCCCCCTTCTAGCACAGATACGCAGTATTTT.

This sequence joins TRBV10-3 and TRBJ1-2; D is ambiguous. V dropped 2 bases and J dropped 4 bases, with 11 bases sitting between them. This CDR3 contains 14 residues. The V gene's germline CDR1 is ENHRY and CDR2 SYGVKD. The CDR3 coding sequence is TGTGCCATCAGTGAGGGTATATCGGGCTATGGCTACACCTTC. Translation: CAISEGISGYGYTF.

V is TRBV9 and J is TRBJ1-2; 7 nucleotides line up with TRBD1. CDR1 is SGDLS, CDR2 YYNGEE, per germline. The trim removed 4 bases at V and 2 bases at J, leaving 14 bases unmatched. This CDR3 region has 17 residues. The CDR3: CASSKTGQQLGNYGYTF. CDR3 DNA: TGTGCCAGCAGCAAAACGGGACAGCAATTGGGGAACTATGGCTACACCTTC.

V and J are TRBV13 and TRBJ2-1, with D possibly matching TRBD2 (5 bases). V lost 4 bases, J lost 5 bases, and 15 bases lay in between. Germline CDR1 reads PRHDT; CDR2 reads FYEKMQ (reference sequence). The CDR3 has 15 residues. The DNA of the CDR3 is TGTGCCAGCAGCTCGGGGTTCCCCGGAAACAATGAGCAGTTCTTC. As protein: CASSSGFPGNNEQFF. Looking up the rest from reference TRBV13 and TRBJ2-1 gives the full variable domain: AAGVIQSPRHLIKEKRETATLKCYPIPRHDTVYWYQQGPGQDPQFLISFYEKMQSDKGSIPDRFSAQQFSDYHSELNMSSLELGDSALYFCASSSGFPGNNEQFFGPGTRLTVL.

The chain recombines TRBV27 with TRBJ2-1; D is possibly TRBD1 (6 bases). This CDR3 is 16 amino acids long. V lost 0 bases, J lost 0 bases, and 9 bases lay in between. The germline gives CDR1 MNHEY, CDR2 SMNVEV (reference sequence). CDR3 amino acids: CASSLSDRSSYNEQFF. Here the CDR3 DNA reads TGTGCCAGCAGTTTATCCGACAGGAGCTCCTACAATGAGCAGTTCTTC.

The rearrangement links TRBV19 to TRBJ1-5; possible D gene TRBD1, 5 bases. V gave up 4 bases and J gave up 0 bases, with 10 bases separating them. The CDR3 loop spans 15 amino acids. The V gene's germline CDR1 is LNHDA and CDR2 SQIVND (reference sequence). The CDR3 nucleotides read TGTGCCAGTAGTAAGGGGCGGGATAGCAATCAGCCCCAGCATTTT. Translation gives CASSKGRDSNQPQHF. Complete variable domain (other parts from reference TRBV19 and TRBJ1-5): DGGITQSPKYLFRKEGQNVTLSCEQNLNHDAMYWYRQDPGQGLRLIYYSQIVNDFQKGDIAEGYSVSREKKESFPLTVTSAQKNPTAFYLCASSKGRDSNQPQHFGDGTRLSIL.

The V gene is TRBV7-9, the J gene TRBJ1-1, with unresolved D. CDR1 SEHNR and CDR2 FQNEAQ come from the germline V gene (reference sequence). The CDR3 has 15 amino acids. V was trimmed by 1 base and J by 7 bases, leaving 16 bases between them. CDR3 nucleotides: TGTGCCAGCAGCTTAGTGGGCGGGAGCAAGGGTGAAGCTTTCTTT. Encoded protein: CASSLVGGSKGEAFF. Full variable domain (remainder filled in from reference TRBV7-9 and TRBJ1-1): DTGVSQNPRHKITKRGQNVTFRCDPISEHNRLYWYRQTLGQGPEFLTYFQNEAQLEKSRLLSDRFSAERPKGSFSTLEIQRTEQGDSAMYLCASSLVGGSKGEAFFGQGTRLTVV.

This clone was observed once. The chain recombines TRBV18 with TRBJ1-2, with TRBD1 matching over 7 bases. Germline values: CDR1 KGHSH, CDR2 LQKENI. J lost 4 bases, V lost 4 bases, and 3 bases had no gene match. The CDR3 has 13 residues. In nucleotides, the CDR3 is TGTGCCAGCTCACAACAGGGGATCTATGGCTACACCTTC. Amino acid sequence: CASSQQGIYGYTF.

J is TRBJ2-7 and V is TRBV5-1; a weak D match, TRBD1 (5 bases). From germline, CDR1 is SGHRS and CDR2 YFSETQ. V lost 0 bases to trimming and J lost 0 bases, with 19 bases between them. CDR3 length equals 18 residues. DNA for the CDR3: TGCGCCAGCAGCTTGGATAGGTGGGCAGGACAACTCTCCTACGAGCAGTACTTC. This sequence encodes CASSLDRWAGQLSYEQYF.

The chain has TRBV2 and TRBJ2-7; no clear D. The germline V gene has CDR1 SNHLY and CDR2 FYNNEI. V gave up 6 bases and J gave up 1 base, with 7 bases separating them. The CDR3 contains 12 residues. CDR3 in amino acids: CASRSGSYEQYF. The CDR3, as DNA: TGTGCCAGCAGGTCCGGTTCCTACGAGCAGTACTTC.